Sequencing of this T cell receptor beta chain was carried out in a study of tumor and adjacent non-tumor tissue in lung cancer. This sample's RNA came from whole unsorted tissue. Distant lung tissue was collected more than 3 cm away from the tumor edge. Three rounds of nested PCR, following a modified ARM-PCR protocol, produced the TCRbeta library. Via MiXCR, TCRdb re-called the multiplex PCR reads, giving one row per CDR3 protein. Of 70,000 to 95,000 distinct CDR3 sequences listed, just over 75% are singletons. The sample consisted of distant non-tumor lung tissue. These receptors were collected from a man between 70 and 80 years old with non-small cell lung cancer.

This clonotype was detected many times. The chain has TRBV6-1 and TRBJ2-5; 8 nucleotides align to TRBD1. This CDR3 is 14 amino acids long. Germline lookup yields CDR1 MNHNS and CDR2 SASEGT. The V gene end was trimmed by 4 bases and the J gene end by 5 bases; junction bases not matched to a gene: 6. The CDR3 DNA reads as TGTGCCAGCAGTGGCGGACAGGGAAAGGAGACCCAGTACTTC. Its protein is CASSGGQGKETQYF.